What follows are 4 T cell receptor beta chains derived from one specimen sequenced in a study of cytomegalovirus exposure and HLA in healthy donors (dated by TCRdb to the late 2010s). Receptor amplification or capture employed the immunoSEQ multiplex PCR assay. The multiplex PCR relied on a mix of 60 forward primers for TCR Vbeta segments and 13 reverse primers for TCR Jbeta segments. TCRdb re-hosts the immuneACCESS table, in-frame sequences only. Its copies lack some clones; in the studies checked, an unresolved V gene accounts for under half of them, and the cause for the rest is not known. Present in this sample are tens of thousands of clones, 84% of which were seen just once. Together, the top ten hold about 3.5% of the sample. The sequenced sample consisted of PBMCs. Receptors originate from a woman younger than 35 in good health and CMV-seronegative.

The rearrangement links TRBV19 to TRBJ1-4; 7 bases line up with TRBD1. The J segment lost 8 bases and the V segment lost 3 bases, leaving 9 bases of the junction unmatched. There are 15 residues in the CDR3. Looked up from germline, CDR1 is LNHDA and CDR2 is SQIVND (reference sequence). CDR3 DNA sequence: TGTGCCAGTAGTATTCGACAGGGAGGAGCGGAAAAACTGTTTTTT. Encoded protein: CASSIRQGGAEKLFF. The full variable domain, completed using reference TRBV19 and TRBJ1-4, is DGGITQSPKYLFRKEGQNVTLSCEQNLNHDAMYWYRQDPGQGLRLIYYSQIVNDFQKGDIAEGYSVSREKKESFPLTVTSAQKNPTAFYLCASSIRQGGAEKLFFGSGTQLSVL.

The genes are TRBV4-1 and TRBJ1-1; 7 nucleotides align to TRBD1. The germline V gene has CDR1 MGHRA and CDR2 YSYEKL. The CDR3 is 14 residues long. Trimming at V came to 3 bases and at J to 7 bases, leaving 8 bases not matched to a gene. The CDR3 loop is CASSHPGTENEAFF. Here the CDR3 DNA reads TGCGCCAGCAGCCATCCCGGGACAGAAAATGAAGCTTTCTTT.

The rearrangement links TRBV28 to TRBJ1-5; D unclear. V lost 5 bases to trimming and J lost 2 bases, with 7 bases between them. There are 13 residues in the CDR3. Germline assignment: CDR1 MDHEN and CDR2 SYDVKM. The CDR3 protein is CASSRQGNQPQHF. The CDR3 nucleotides are TGTGCCAGCAGTAGGCAGGGCAATCAGCCCCAGCATTTT.

This clone has more than one count but fewer than ten. The V and J genes are TRBV19 and TRBJ2-7, with 13 nucleotides matching TRBD2. The CDR3 spans 14 residues. The V gene's germline CDR1 is LNHDA and CDR2 SQIVND (reference sequence). V trimming: 5 bases; J trimming: 7 bases; junction bases outside the gene matches: 5. The CDR3, as DNA: TGTGCCAGTAGTCTGGGACTAGCGGGGTTTGAGCAGTACTTC. Translation: CASSLGLAGFEQYF. The full variable domain, rest sourced from reference TRBV19 and TRBJ2-7, is DGGITQSPKYLFRKEGQNVTLSCEQNLNHDAMYWYRQDPGQGLRLIYYSQIVNDFQKGDIAEGYSVSREKKESFPLTVTSAQKNPTAFYLCASSLGLAGFEQYFGPGTRLTVT.